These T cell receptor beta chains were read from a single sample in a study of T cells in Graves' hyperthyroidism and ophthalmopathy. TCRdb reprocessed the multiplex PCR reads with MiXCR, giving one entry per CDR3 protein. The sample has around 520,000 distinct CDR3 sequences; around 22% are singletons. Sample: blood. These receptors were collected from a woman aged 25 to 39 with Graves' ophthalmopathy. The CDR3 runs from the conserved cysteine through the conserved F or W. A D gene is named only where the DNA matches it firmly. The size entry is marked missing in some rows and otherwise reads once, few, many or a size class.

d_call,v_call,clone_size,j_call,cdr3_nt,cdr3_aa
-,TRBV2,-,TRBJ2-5,TGTGCCAGCAGAAGGGAGCAAGAGACCCAGTACTTC,CASRREQETQYF
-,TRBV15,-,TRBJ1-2,TGTGCCACCCATAACAGGGTTTATGGCTACACCTTC,CATHNRVYGYTF
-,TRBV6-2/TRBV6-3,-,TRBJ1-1,TGTGCCAGCAGTTACTCCGACAGCACTGAAGCTTTCTTT,CASSYSDSTEAFF
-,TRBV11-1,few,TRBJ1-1,TGTGCCAGCAGTAAACAGGGAGGTATCCCGAACACTGAAGCTTTCTTT,CASSKQGGIPNTEAFF
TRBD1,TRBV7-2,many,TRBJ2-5,TGTGCCAGCAGCCATGGACAGGGTGCGGAGACCCAGTACTTC,CASSHGQGAETQYF
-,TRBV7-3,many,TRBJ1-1,TGTGCCAGCAGCCTTCTAGGGGGGAGAGCTTTCTTT,CASSLLGGRAFF
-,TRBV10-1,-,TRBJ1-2,TGCGCCAGCAGTGCTGAAGGGTACTATGGCTACACCTTC,CASSAEGYYGYTF
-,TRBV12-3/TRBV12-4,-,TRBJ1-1,TGTGCCAGCAGTTACTCCGACGGACCTGAAGCTTTCTTT,CASSYSDGPEAFF
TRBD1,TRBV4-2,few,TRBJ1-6,TGTGCCAGCAGCCAAGAGACAGGGTGGAATTCACCCCTCCACTTT,CASSQETGWNSPLHF
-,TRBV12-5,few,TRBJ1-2,TGTGCTAGTGGGCCGACCATCTCGCAAGACTATGGCTACACCTTC,CASGPTISQDYGYTF
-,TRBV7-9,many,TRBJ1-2,TGTGCCAGCAGCTTAGCGGTTGTACAGTCTGGCTACACCTTC,CASSLAVVQSGYTF
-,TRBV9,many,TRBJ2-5,TGTGCCAGCAGCGACAGACTAGAGTTCGGGACCCAGTACTTC,CASSDRLEFGTQYF
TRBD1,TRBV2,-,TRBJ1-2,TGTGCCAGCAGTGAAGTCCAGGGGGCATCGGCTAACTATGGCTACGCCTTC,CASSEVQGASANYGYAF
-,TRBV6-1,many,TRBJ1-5,TGTGCCACGTGCCGGGACGGCCGCCAGCCCCAGCATTTT,CATCRDGRQPQHF
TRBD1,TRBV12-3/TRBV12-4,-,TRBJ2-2,TGTGCCAGCCGATTGACAGGGGGCGCCCCCGGGGAGCTGTTTTTT,CASRLTGGAPGELFF
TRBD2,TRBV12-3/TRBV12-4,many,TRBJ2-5,TGTGCCAGCAGCACCCCGGGACTAGAAGAGACCCAGTACTTC,CASSTPGLEETQYF
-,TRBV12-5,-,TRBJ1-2,TGTGCTAGTGTCTCATCCACCGACGGCGTCTACTATGGCTACACCTTC,CASVSSTDGVYYGYTF
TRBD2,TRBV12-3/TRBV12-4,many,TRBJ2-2,TGTGCCAGCAGCCCCTCTAGCGGGGGGGGCACCGGGGAGCTGTTTTTT,CASSPSSGGGTGELFF
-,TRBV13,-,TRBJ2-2,TGTGCCAGTAGCTTATCTTTGGAGGGTATAACCGGGGAGCTGTTTTTT,CASSLSLEGITGELFF
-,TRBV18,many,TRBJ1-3,TGTGCCAGCTCACCACCAAACAGAAACTCTGGAAACACCATATATTTT,CASSPPNRNSGNTIYF
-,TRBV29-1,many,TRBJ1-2,TGCAGCGTCGTGGACACTAACTATGGCTACACCTTC,CSVVDTNYGYTF
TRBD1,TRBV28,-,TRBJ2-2,TGTGCCACCGAGACAGGGGGCCGAACCGGGGAGCTGTTTTTT,CATETGGRTGELFF
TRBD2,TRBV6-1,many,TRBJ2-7,TGTGCCAGCAGCCCTCGCGGGGGGCTGCGCGACGAGCAGTACTTC,CASSPRGGLRDEQYF
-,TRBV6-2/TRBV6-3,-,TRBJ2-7,TGTGCCAGCTGGCGACCAGCTGCAGGGTCGGGCTACGAGCAGTACTTC,CASWRPAAGSGYEQYF
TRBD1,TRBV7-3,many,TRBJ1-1,TGTGCCAGCAGCCCGCCGGACAGGGGCCTCATGAACACTGAAGCTTTCTTT,CASSPPDRGLMNTEAFF
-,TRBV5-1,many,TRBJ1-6,TGCGCCAGCAGCTTTAGGAGCTCCTATAATTCACCCCTCCACTTT,CASSFRSSYNSPLHF
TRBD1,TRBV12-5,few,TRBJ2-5,TGTGCTAGCCGAGGAAGGGACAGGGATGGAGAGACCCAGTACTTC,CASRGRDRDGETQYF
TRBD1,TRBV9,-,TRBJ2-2,TGTGCCAGCAGCGTAGCGCCGGGACAGATCGGCGGGGAGCTGTTTTTT,CASSVAPGQIGGELFF